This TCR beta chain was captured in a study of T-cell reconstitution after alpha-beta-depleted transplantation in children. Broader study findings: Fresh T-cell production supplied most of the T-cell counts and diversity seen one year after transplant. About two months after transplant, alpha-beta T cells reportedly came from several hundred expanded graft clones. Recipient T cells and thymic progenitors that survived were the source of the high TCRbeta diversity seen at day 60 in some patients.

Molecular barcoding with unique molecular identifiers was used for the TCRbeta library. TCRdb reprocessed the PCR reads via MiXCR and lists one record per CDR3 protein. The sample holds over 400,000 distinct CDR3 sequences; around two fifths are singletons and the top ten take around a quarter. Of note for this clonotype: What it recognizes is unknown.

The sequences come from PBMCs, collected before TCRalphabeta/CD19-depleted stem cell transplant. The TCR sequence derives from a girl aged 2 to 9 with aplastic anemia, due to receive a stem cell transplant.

DNA of the CDR3: TGTGCCACCGGTGCTCTTAGCTCCTACGAGCAGTACTTC. It translates to CATGALSSYEQYF. This rearrangement joins TRBV28 to TRBJ2-7; D call uncertain. CDR1 and CDR2 from the germline V gene are MDHEN and SYDVKM. V lost 10 bases and J lost 0, with 13 bases in between. The CDR3 loop spans 13 amino acids. The full variable domain, completed using reference TRBV28 and TRBJ2-7, is DVKVTQSSRYLVKRTGEKVFLECVQDMDHENMFWYRQDPGLGLRLIYFSYDVKMKEKGDIPEGYSVSREKKERFSLILESASTNQTSMYLCATGALSSYEQYFGPGTRLTVT.